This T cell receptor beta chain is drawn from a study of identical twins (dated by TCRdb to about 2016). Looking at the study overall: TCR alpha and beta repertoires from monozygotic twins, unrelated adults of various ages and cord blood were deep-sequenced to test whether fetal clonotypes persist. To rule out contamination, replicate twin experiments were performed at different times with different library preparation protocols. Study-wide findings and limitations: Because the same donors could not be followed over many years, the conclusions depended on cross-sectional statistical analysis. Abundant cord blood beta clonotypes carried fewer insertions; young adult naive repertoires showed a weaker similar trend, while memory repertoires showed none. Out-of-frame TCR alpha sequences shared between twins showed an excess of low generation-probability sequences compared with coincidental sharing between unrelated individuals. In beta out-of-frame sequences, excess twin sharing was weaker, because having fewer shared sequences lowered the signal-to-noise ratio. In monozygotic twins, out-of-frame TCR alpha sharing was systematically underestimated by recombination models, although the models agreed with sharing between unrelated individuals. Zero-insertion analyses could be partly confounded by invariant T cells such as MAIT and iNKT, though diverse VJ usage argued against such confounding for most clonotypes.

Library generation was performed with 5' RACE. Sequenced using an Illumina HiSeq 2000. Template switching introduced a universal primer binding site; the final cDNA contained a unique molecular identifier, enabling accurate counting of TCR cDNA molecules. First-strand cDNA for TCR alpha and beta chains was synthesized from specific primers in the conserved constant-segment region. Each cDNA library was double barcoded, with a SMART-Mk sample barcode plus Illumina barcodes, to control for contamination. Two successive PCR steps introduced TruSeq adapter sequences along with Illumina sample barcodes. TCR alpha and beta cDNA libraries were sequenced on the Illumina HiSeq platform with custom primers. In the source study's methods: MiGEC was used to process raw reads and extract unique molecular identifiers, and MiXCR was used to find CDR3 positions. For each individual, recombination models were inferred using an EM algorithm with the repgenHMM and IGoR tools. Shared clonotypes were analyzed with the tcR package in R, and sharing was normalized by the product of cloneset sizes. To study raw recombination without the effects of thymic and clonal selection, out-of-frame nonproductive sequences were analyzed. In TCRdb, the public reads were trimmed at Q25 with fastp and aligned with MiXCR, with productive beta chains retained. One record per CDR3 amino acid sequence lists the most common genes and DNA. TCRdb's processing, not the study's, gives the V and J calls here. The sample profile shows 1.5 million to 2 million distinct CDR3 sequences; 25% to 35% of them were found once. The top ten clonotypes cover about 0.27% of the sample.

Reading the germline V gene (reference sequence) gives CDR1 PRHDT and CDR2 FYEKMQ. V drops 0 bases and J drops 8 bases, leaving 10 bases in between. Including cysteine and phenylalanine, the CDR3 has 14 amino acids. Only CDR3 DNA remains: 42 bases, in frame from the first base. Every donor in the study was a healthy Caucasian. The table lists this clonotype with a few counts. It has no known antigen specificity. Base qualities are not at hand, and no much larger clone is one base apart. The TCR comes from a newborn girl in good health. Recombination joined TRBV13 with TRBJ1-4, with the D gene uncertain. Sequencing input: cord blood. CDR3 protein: CASSLGGRKEKLFF. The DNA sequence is TGTGCCAGCAGCTTAGGGGGGAGGAAAGAAAAACTGTTTTTT.